What follows are 5 T cell receptor beta chains derived from one specimen sequenced in a study of immune evolution from preneoplasia to lung adenocarcinoma. The data were produced by immunoSEQ multiplex PCR, yet TCRdb's version contains in-frame clones alone and is incomplete. The data hold about 4,900 clones, with more than 80% observed a single time. Sequenced input: FFPE adjacent normal lung tissue. These receptors all stem from a donor aged 70 or older with lung adenocarcinoma.

The chain recombines TRBV30 with TRBJ2-1; TRBD2 matches at 10 bases. Trimming took 2 bases from V and 15 from J; bases not matched to a gene: 4. The CDR3 is 11 amino acids. Germline V gene data show CDR1 as GTSNPN and CDR2 as SVGIG (reference sequence). CDR3: CAWSITSGMFF. CDR3 nucleotides: TGTGCCTGGAGTATTACTAGCGGGATGTTCTTC. The whole variable domain, filled in from reference TRBV30 and TRBJ2-1, reads SQTIHQWPATLVQPVGSPLSLECTVEGTSNPNLYWYRQAAGRGLQLLFYSVGIGQISSEVPQNLSASRPQDRQFILSSKKLLLSDSGFYLCAWSITSGMFFGPGTRLTVL.

V and J are TRBV29-1 and TRBJ2-7, with a tentative D call TRBD2 (7 bases). CDR3 length: 14 amino acids. Per germline, CDR1 SQVTM and CDR2 ANQGSEA. The V end lost 7 bases, the J end lost 0 bases, and 16 bases lay between the germline ends. The CDR3 protein is CSAGGARSSYEQYF. DNA of the CDR3: TGCAGCGCTGGGGGGGCGAGGAGCTCCTACGAGCAGTACTTC.

The chain recombines TRBV5-1 with TRBJ2-3, with TRBD1 matching 7 bases. Germline V gene sequence: CDR1 SGHRS, CDR2 YFSETQ. The ends lost 2 bases at V and 9 bases at J; junction bases unmatched: 9. The CDR3 is 14 amino acids. The CDR3 DNA is TGCGCCAGCAGCTTCGAGGGGTTCAGGGGGACGCAGTATTTT. Translating gives CASSFEGFRGTQYF.

In the case of this clone: Mismatch with germline at one junction end may stem from a read error. The V gene is TRBV7-7, the J gene TRBJ2-5, with TRBD1 matching over 9 bases. Germline V gene lookup returns CDR1 SSHAT and CDR2 FNYEAQ (reference sequence). This CDR3 spans 14 amino acids. DNA for the CDR3: TGTGCTAGCAGCCCCCGGGACAGGGAAGAGACCCAGTACTTC. This codes for CASSPRDREETQYF.

CDR3 in amino acids: CASSLVPGRMEETQYF. The CDR3 DNA reads TGTGCCAGCAGTTTGGTGCCAGGTAGAATGGAAGAGACCCAGTACTTC. The rearrangement links TRBV7-2 to TRBJ2-5, with D uncertain. V was pared by 6 bases and J by 3 bases, with 20 bases between. CDR3 length: 16 amino acids. The germline CDR1 and CDR2 sequences are SGHTA and FQGNSA.